This TCR beta chain was identified in a study of CD4 T cells in relation to SARS-CoV-2 and coronaviruses. Study-wide context: The restricting HLA molecule for shared crossreactive spike epitopes was mapped.

Unexposed donor CD4+ T cells date from 2011-2018, before the COVID-19 pandemic. CD4+ T cells were isolated from the cells after around 11 days of culture. PBMCs were plated at 1.5 million to 2.5 million per well in IL-2-containing medium. Sequencing used immunoSEQ multiplex PCR; TCRdb keeps in-frame clones, though not all of them. In the table there are around 16,000 clones, roughly 80% of which are singletons. Germline CDR1 reads MNHEY; CDR2 reads SMNVEV (reference sequence). The CDR3 loop spans 13 amino acids. Trimming stripped 2 bases from V and 5 bases from J, with 7 bases between. As regards this clone: No antigen is known for it.

V is TRBV27 and J is TRBJ2-1; D unresolved. The sequence was collected from a human donor in good health. Material for sequencing was CD4+ T cells from PBMCs, cultured in vitro. The CDR3 here is CASSLVPDNEQFF. CDR3 bases: TGTGCCAGCAGTTTAGTTCCCGACAATGAGCAGTTCTTC.